Shown below are 3 T cell receptor beta chains from a single sample sequenced in a study of blood T cells in healthy people across ages. A second PCR of about 7 to 11 cycles used a sample-barcoded 5' primer and a J-beta primer mix. TCRdb reprocessed the 5' RACE reads with MiXCR, giving one entry per CDR3 protein. The repertoire has 850,000 to 1,300,000 distinct CDR3 sequences, 40% to 55% of them found once; the top ten carry over 15%. Sequenced material: blood. Receptors originate from an older woman in good health.

V gene TRBV6-5 combines with J gene TRBJ2-5; 7 bases match TRBD2. J was trimmed by 4 bases and V by 5 bases; bases with no gene match: 7. The CDR3 length is 14 residues. Looked up from germline, CDR1 is MNHEY and CDR2 is SVGAGI. CDR3 nucleotides: TGTGCCAGCAGTCCTGGACTAGGCCGAGAGACCCAGTACTTC. Translation: CASSPGLGRETQYF.

This clonotype came up a few times. The chain uses TRBV12-3 or TRBV12-4 and TRBJ2-7, with D tentatively TRBD1 (6 bases). This CDR3 is 14 amino acids long. Trimming left V 5 bases short and J 10 bases short, with 21 bases between. The CDR3 loop is CASSTDRGWGPQYF. CDR3 sequence (DNA): TGTGCCAGCAGTACGGACAGAGGATGGGGCCCCCAGTACTTC.

There are many counts of this clonotype. CDR3 protein: CASSPGQGSTEAFF. The CDR3 DNA is TGTGCCAGCAGTCCGGGACAGGGAAGCACTGAAGCTTTCTTT. The chain has TRBV2 and TRBJ1-1; 9 bases are shared with TRBD1. From germline, CDR1 is SNHLY and CDR2 FYNNEI. The CDR3 is made up of 14 amino acids. V trimming: 5 bases; J trimming: 4 bases; junction bases outside the gene matches: 5.